This T cell receptor (beta chain) was documented in a study of CD8 T cells in Susac syndrome. There are 14 residues in the CDR3. V lost 3 bases, J lost 5 bases, and 7 bases stayed unmatched. The germline gives CDR1 SGHRS, CDR2 YFSETQ. Worth noting for this clonotype: Its matching antigen is unknown.

Notes on the study in general: The CD4+ T cell repertoires, which came from Susac syndrome patients, showed no sign of clonal expansion.

Reverse transcription used roughly 0.5 to 1 ug RNA and random hexamers. TCRdb used MiXCR to reprocess the immunoSEQ multiplex PCR reads, holding one entry per CDR3 protein. The sample shows approximately 150,000 distinct CDR3 sequences, approximately 94% of them seen only once. Sequencing of TCR beta covered CD8+ and CD4+ T cells obtained from blood. Sequenced input: CD4+ T cells from PBMCs. The receptor was isolated from a human donor with Susac syndrome. The chain carries TRBV5-1 and TRBJ2-5; 7 bases match TRBD2. In DNA form, the CDR3 reads TGCGCCAGCAGCTGGGGAGGGACCCGCGAGACCCAGTACTTC. Translation: CASSWGGTRETQYF.